These 25 T cell receptor beta chains came from one sample sequenced in a study of blood T cell repertoires in COVID-19. Assay used: immunoSEQ multiplex PCR; TCRdb lists only in-frame clones, some missing. Here the sample spans about 81,000 clones, nearly 90% being singletons. The sample consisted of peripheral blood. Receptor source: a man in his 70s with acute or convalescent COVID-19.

In this sample, this clone turned up once. V gene TRBV18 combines with J gene TRBJ2-3; D may be TRBD1 (6 bases). CDR3 size: 15 residues. With 2 bases removed from V and 2 bases from J, the gap between germline ends came to 11 bases. From germline, CDR1 is KGHSH and CDR2 LQKENI. The DNA for the CDR3 is TGTGCCAGCTCACCAAAAGGACAGTTCACAGATACGCAGTATTTT. Its translation is CASSPKGQFTDTQYF.

This chain links TRBV6-4 with TRBJ1-5; TRBD1 matches at 9 bases. The CDR3 sequence is 15 residues long. The V and J ends lost 8 bases and 5 bases, in that order; junction bases with no gene match: 10. CDR1 MRHNA and CDR2 SNTAGT come from the germline V gene. CDR3 sequence: CASPYGQGIYQPQHF. In DNA, the CDR3 is TGTGCCAGCCCTTACGGACAGGGGATTTATCAGCCCCAGCATTTT.

This chain connects TRBV6-5 to TRBJ2-7, with D tentatively TRBD1 (6 bases). Germline-derived CDR1 and CDR2 are MNHEY and SVGAGI. The length of the CDR3 is 13 residues. V shed 6 bases and J shed 4 bases, with 13 bases lying between them. CDR3 coding DNA: TGTGCCAGCAGACAGGGTAAGGGGTACGAGCAGTACTTC. Protein sequence: CASRQGKGYEQYF.

Concerning this clone itself: In the same sample, other DNA sequences code for this CDR3. The CDR3 is CASSQDPGSTDTQYF. CDR3 nucleotides: TGTGCCAGCAGCCAAGATCCGGGGAGCACAGATACGCAGTATTTT. J is TRBJ2-3 and V is TRBV4-2, with TRBD2 as a possible D gene (5 bases). V was clipped by 0 bases and J by 0 bases, with 7 bases between them. The CDR3 sequence is 15 residues long. Germline CDR1 is LGHNA and CDR2 is YNFKEQ.

This chain uses TRBV10-2 with TRBJ1-5; 9 nucleotides match TRBD1. Germline values: CDR1 WSHSY, CDR2 SAAADI. The length of the CDR3 is 19 residues. The trim removed 2 bases at V and 3 bases at J, leaving 14 bases unmatched. In nucleotides, the CDR3 is TGCGCCAGCAGTGAGCGACGTAGAGGGGGACAGGGTCACAATCAGCCCCAGCATTTT. This codes for CASSERRRGGQGHNQPQHF.

The chain links TRBV4-3 to TRBJ2-7; D is ambiguous. The CDR3 contains 15 residues. Trimming removed 0 bases at V and 0 bases at J, with 9 bases between. From germline, CDR1 is LGHNA and CDR2 YSLEER. The CDR3 nucleotides are TGCGCCAGCAGCCAAGATAGTAGTTCCTCCTACGAGCAGTACTTC. Protein product: CASSQDSSSSYEQYF.

The CDR3 DNA reads as TGTGCCACCCTTCAGGGGGCGCCGAACACCGGGGAGCTGTTTTTT. The encoded protein is CATLQGAPNTGELFF. This chain uses TRBV10-3 with TRBJ2-2; 8 bases fit TRBD1. Germline trimming cut 10 bases from V and 0 bases from J; bases unmatched to any gene: 7. CDR1 is ENHRY and CDR2 is SYGVKD in the germline V gene. CDR3 length equals 15 residues.

This sequence joins TRBV24-1 and TRBJ2-2; 7 bases map to TRBD1. Germline V CDR1 and CDR2: KGHDR, SFDVKD. V dropped 5 bases and J dropped 6; count of bases not matched to a gene: 8. The CDR3 covers 15 residues. The CDR3 sequence: CATSAATGQAGELFF. The CDR3 DNA sequence: TGTGCCACCAGTGCCGCGACAGGGCAAGCCGGGGAGCTGTTTTTT.

J is TRBJ2-1 and V is TRBV28; TRBD2 matches at 10 bases. J gave up 5 bases and V 4 bases, and 8 bases lay outside the gene matches. The CDR3 has 16 amino acids. The germline V gene has CDR1 MDHEN and CDR2 SYDVKM. The DNA of the CDR3 is TGTGCCAGCAGTTCTCTAGCGGGAGAGGGGGACAATGAGCAGTTCTTC. It translates to CASSSLAGEGDNEQFF.

This sequence joins TRBV5-1 and TRBJ1-4; 8 bases match TRBD1. With V trimmed by 4 bases and J by 8 bases, 10 bases remained unmatched. The germline V gene encodes CDR1 SGHRS and CDR2 YFSETQ. CDR3 length equals 15 residues. In DNA, the CDR3 is TGCGCCAGCAGCACCCAGGGGGCCAGAGGGGAAAAACTGTTTTTT. Translation gives CASSTQGARGEKLFF. Supplemented by reference TRBV5-1 and TRBJ1-4, the full variable domain reads KAGVTQTPRYLIKTRGQQVTLSCSPISGHRSVSWYQQTPGQGLQFLFEYFSETQRNKGNFPGRFSGRQFSNSRSEMNVSTLELGDSALYLCASSTQGARGEKLFFGSGTQLSVL.

The chain carries TRBV9 and TRBJ1-6; TRBD1 is a possible D gene (5 bases). Germline lookup yields CDR1 SGDLS and CDR2 YYNGEE. The ends were cut back, 1 base at V and 5 bases at J, with 7 bases in the middle. The CDR3 loop spans 14 amino acids. The CDR3 DNA reads as TGTGCCAGCAGCGTACTGACAGATAATTCACCCCTCCACTTT. This codes for CASSVLTDNSPLHF.

This chain uses TRBV14 with TRBJ1-1, with 8 bases matching TRBD1. Germline CDR1 and CDR2: SGHDN and FVKESK. CDR3 size: 14 residues. V gave up 4 bases and J gave up 5 bases; unmatched junction bases: 6. The CDR3 DNA sequence: TGTGCCAGCAGCCGAGAGACAGGGGCGACTGAAGCTTTCTTT. It is translated as CASSRETGATEAFF.

The chain couples TRBV5-1 to TRBJ2-4, with 9 bases that match TRBD1. The V gene end was trimmed by 4 bases and the J gene end by 0 bases; junction bases not matched to a gene: 8. Germline V lookup: CDR1 SGHRS, CDR2 YFSETQ. This CDR3 region has 17 residues. In DNA, the CDR3 is TGCGCCAGCAGCCCCGGACAGGGGATTGTAGCCAAAAACATTCAGTACTTC. As protein: CASSPGQGIVAKNIQYF.

The V call is TRBV7-2, the J call TRBJ1-2; possible D gene TRBD1, 6 bases. This CDR3 has 14 amino acids. Germline V gene sequence: CDR1 SGHTA, CDR2 FQGNSA. V lost 5 bases and J 8 bases, leaving 18 bases between the germline ends. The CDR3 DNA is TGTGCCAGCAGCGAGACGCAGGGGCCGGGGGGCTACACCTTC. It is translated as CASSETQGPGGYTF.

This clone was seen a single time. DNA of the CDR3: TGCGCCAGCAGCCAAGATCAGCTGGGGGGGAACACCGGGGAGCTGTTTTTT. Residues: CASSQDQLGGNTGELFF. The V gene is TRBV4-3, the J gene TRBJ2-2; D possibly corresponds to TRBD2 (6 bases). There are 17 residues in the CDR3. Deletions cut 0 bases from V and 1 base from J, with 12 bases between. Germline CDR1 LGHNA, CDR2 YSLEER.

This clone showed up just once. This rearrangement joins TRBV7-2 to TRBJ1-3; TRBD1 aligns across 7 bases. Germline CDR1 and CDR2: SGHTA and FQGNSA. V lost 5 bases and J lost 0; bases outside the gene matches: 10. CDR3 length: 17 residues. This CDR3 is CASSPHGTAISGNTIYF. The CDR3 nucleotides read TGTGCCAGCAGCCCTCATGGGACAGCCATCTCTGGAAACACCATATATTTT.

The chain combines TRBV10-3 with TRBJ2-7; 9 bases align to TRBD2. Trimming removed 10 bases from V and 2 bases from J; junction bases left unmatched: 9. The V gene's germline CDR1 is ENHRY and CDR2 SYGVKD. The CDR3 runs to 14 residues. CDR3 nucleotides: TGTGCCACACAACCTAGCGGGGCGGCCTACGAGCAGTACTTC. It yields the protein CATQPSGAAYEQYF.

CDR3 sequence: CASSRTGGSSYEQYF. CDR3 DNA: TGCGCCAGCAGCCGTACAGGGGGGAGCTCCTACGAGCAGTACTTC. This sequence joins TRBV5-1 and TRBJ2-7, with 8 bases lining up with TRBD1. Looked up from germline, CDR1 is SGHRS and CDR2 is YFSETQ. V lost 4 bases, J lost 0 bases, and 6 bases stayed unmatched. The CDR3 consists of 15 residues.

The chain is built from TRBV24-1 and TRBJ2-1, with 9 bases lining up with TRBD1. Losses at the gene ends were 2 bases for V and 3 bases for J; bases not matched to a gene: 13. The germline gives CDR1 KGHDR, CDR2 SFDVKD. The CDR3 is made up of 19 amino acids. The CDR3, as DNA: TGTGCCACCAGTGATTCAACCCTCAGGGACAGGGCGAACTACAATGAGCAGTTCTTC. Translating it yields CATSDSTLRDRANYNEQFF.

In DNA, the CDR3 is TGCGCCAGCAGCCCCCAAAACATGGGCTTGAACACTGAAGCTTTCTTT. It codes for CASSPQNMGLNTEAFF. This chain joins TRBV5-1 and TRBJ1-1; no clear D. Trimming removed 4 bases at V and 0 bases at J, with 16 bases between. Germline-derived CDR1 and CDR2 are SGHRS and YFSETQ. The CDR3 runs to 16 residues.

The genes are TRBV14 and TRBJ1-5, with TRBD1 matching over 10 bases. V shed 1 base, J shed 7 bases, and the junction held 4 bases outside the gene matches. Looked up from germline, CDR1 is SGHDN and CDR2 is FVKESK. This CDR3 region has 15 residues. CDR3 protein: CASSQGSGQGQPQHF. The CDR3 DNA reads TGTGCCAGCAGCCAAGGATCGGGACAGGGGCAGCCCCAGCATTTT. The variable domain in full, with the rest retrieved from reference TRBV14 and TRBJ1-5, is EAGVTQFPSHSVIEKGQTVTLRCDPISGHDNLYWYRRVMGKEIKFLLHFVKESKQDESGMPNNRFLAERTGGTYSTLKVQPAELEDSGVYFCASSQGSGQGQPQHFGDGTRLSIL.

CDR3 nucleotides: TGTGCCAGCAGTTTAGGCGGCGGGAGTGCCTACAATGAGCAGTTCTTC. It is translated as CASSLGGGSAYNEQFF. The chain carries TRBV28 and TRBJ2-1; 7 positions agree with TRBD2. Per germline, CDR1 MDHEN and CDR2 SYDVKM. J gave up 2 bases and V 2 bases, and 6 bases lay outside the gene matches. The CDR3 is made up of 16 amino acids.

CDR3 coding DNA: TGTGCCAGTAGTCGGGAGTACGGGGAGCTGTTTTTT. Protein sequence: CASSREYGELFF. J is TRBJ2-2 and V is TRBV19; a weak D match, TRBD2 (6 bases). The V gene's germline CDR1 is LNHDA and CDR2 SQIVND (reference sequence). V gave up 5 bases and J gave up 7 bases, with 8 bases separating them. This CDR3 is built from 12 residues.

This clone appeared once. The J gene is TRBJ2-7, the V gene TRBV5-1; possible D gene TRBD1, 5 bases. CDR3 length: 13 amino acids. The ends were cut back, 0 bases at V and 6 bases at J, with 10 bases in the middle. Germline values: CDR1 SGHRS, CDR2 YFSETQ. The CDR3, as DNA: TGCGCCAGCAGCTTGGGAGCAGGGCTCGAGCAGTACTTC. Encoded protein: CASSLGAGLEQYF.

The chain carries TRBV7-6 and TRBJ2-5; 11 bases align to TRBD2. The germline V gene has CDR1 SGHVS and CDR2 FNYEAQ. V dropped 5 bases and J dropped 1; count of bases not matched to a gene: 9. This CDR3 comprises 17 residues. In nucleotides, the CDR3 is TGTGCCAGCAGCCCTGCCCACGGGACTAGCGGCCAAGAGACCCAGTACTTC. This codes for CASSPAHGTSGQETQYF. Full variable domain (remainder filled in from reference TRBV7-6 and TRBJ2-5): GAGVSQSPRYKVTKRGQDVALRCDPISGHVSLYWYRQALGQGPEFLTYFNYEAQQDKSGLPNDRFSAERPEGSISTLTIQRTEQRDSAMYRCASSPAHGTSGQETQYFGPGTRLLVL.